This TCR beta chain was recorded in a study of OX40 agonist ivuxolimab in advanced cancers. Findings and caveats of the study: Which antigen the expanded peripheral T cells recognized is unknown. Among some nonresponders, normalized T-cell clonal expansion was also low.

Germline values: CDR1 SGHVS, CDR2 FQNEAQ. The CDR3 runs 17 residues. V dropped 5 bases and J dropped 6; count of bases not matched to a gene: 14. About this clone itself: What it binds is unknown.

Exclusion of a patient followed from autoimmune disease history or systemic immunosuppression. Researchers took blood at baseline, on cycle 4 day 1, and on cycle 7 day 1. Sequencing was performed with immunoSEQ multiplex PCR; in TCRdb, only in-frame clones are kept and a portion is missing. The data show about 63,000 clones, with about four fifths seen just once and 1% held by the top ten. The TCR sequence derives from an adult with an advanced solid tumor such as melanoma, head and neck, liver or kidney cancer. The genes are TRBV7-8 and TRBJ2-1, with 9 bases identical to TRBD2. This specimen consisted of CD4+ or CD8+ T cells sorted from blood, obtained in a trial of the OX40 agonist ivuxolimab. The DNA of the CDR3 is TGTGCCAGCAGCAAAGAGACGGGGCGGGGGGGCAGCAATGAGCAGTTCTTC. Amino acid sequence: CASSKETGRGGSNEQFF.